The subject of this entry is one TCR beta chain. Every subset's genomic DNA went evenly onto several immunoSEQ plates. Using immunoSEQ multiplex PCR, the repertoire was profiled, and TCRdb retains in-frame clones only, with some absent. This sample yields some 240,000 clones, of which over 50% are seen a single time; approximately 10% belongs to the top ten. The data belong to a study of shared clonotypes between healthy human individuals. The specimen was memory CD4+ T cells sorted from blood. Documented subset: CD45RA-negative fraction. This sequence was found in a man aged 30 to 45 in good health.

CDR3: CASSRLEATYPYEQYF. CDR3 DNA: TGTGCCAGCAGCCGACTAGAAGCAACTTACCCCTACGAGCAGTACTTC. This chain links TRBV7-2 with TRBJ2-7; possibly TRBD2 for D (6 bases). The length of the CDR3 is 16 residues. Germline V gives CDR1 SGHTA, CDR2 FQGNSA. Trimming left V 5 bases short and J 2 bases short, with 19 bases between.